The clone carrying this TCR beta chain was picked up many times. Its antigen is not known. The sample comes from a study of metastatic and nonmetastatic thyroid tumors. Across the whole study: Repertoire comparisons spanned blood and tumor or nodule tissue from malignant and benign thyroid patients. Study conclusions and caveats: In both blood and tumor samples, TCR beta diversity was reported significantly higher for malignant than benign nodules.

Thyroid surgery was preceded by no treatment in any patient. TCRdb re-processed the PCR reads through MiXCR. Among about 64,000 clones, less than 5% were seen once, and the ten largest hold 20% to 25%. This TCR derives from a female donor with papillary thyroid cancer or a benign thyroid nodule (not recorded which). Some clones in this sample may be carry-over from other donors' samples. Specimen: blood.

DNA of the CDR3: TGCAGTGCTAGAGATATAGCCAGGGACTCCTACGAGCAGTACTTC. Amino acid sequence: CSARDIARDSYEQYF. The J gene is TRBJ2-7, the V gene TRBV20-1, with D perhaps matching TRBD1 (5 bases). CDR3 size: 15 residues. Germline-derived CDR1 and CDR2 are DFQATT and SNEGSKA (reference sequence). V was clipped by 0 bases and J by 0 bases, with 12 bases between them.